This TCR beta chain was found in a study of cytomegalovirus exposure and HLA in healthy donors. In the study overall: An earlier analysis found around 100 million unique TCR beta sequences from approximately 190 million T cells. An early release of data contained approximately 80 million unique TCRs, which came from HLA-typed donors. Study outcomes and limitations: According to the study, 180 or so TCR beta chains were cytomegalovirus-associated.

V trimming: 5 bases; J trimming: 6 bases; junction bases outside the gene matches: 10. There are 15 residues in the CDR3. CDR1 is MNHEY and CDR2 is SMNVEV in the germline V gene (reference sequence). The PCR was carried out with 60 Vbeta primers and 13 Jbeta primers. Assay: immunoSEQ multiplex PCR; the TCRdb copy retains only in-frame clones and omits some. The sample carries 130,000 or so clones, 60% to 85% recorded once. Details on this clone: Its antigen is currently unknown.

The sample consisted of PBMCs. The receptor's source is a middle-aged man in good health and CMV-seronegative. The chain employs TRBV27 and TRBJ2-7, with 10 bases lining up with TRBD1. For the CDR3, the DNA is TGTGCCAGCAGTCCATCGGGACAGGGGATGGGCGAGCAGTACTTC. It codes for CASSPSGQGMGEQYF.